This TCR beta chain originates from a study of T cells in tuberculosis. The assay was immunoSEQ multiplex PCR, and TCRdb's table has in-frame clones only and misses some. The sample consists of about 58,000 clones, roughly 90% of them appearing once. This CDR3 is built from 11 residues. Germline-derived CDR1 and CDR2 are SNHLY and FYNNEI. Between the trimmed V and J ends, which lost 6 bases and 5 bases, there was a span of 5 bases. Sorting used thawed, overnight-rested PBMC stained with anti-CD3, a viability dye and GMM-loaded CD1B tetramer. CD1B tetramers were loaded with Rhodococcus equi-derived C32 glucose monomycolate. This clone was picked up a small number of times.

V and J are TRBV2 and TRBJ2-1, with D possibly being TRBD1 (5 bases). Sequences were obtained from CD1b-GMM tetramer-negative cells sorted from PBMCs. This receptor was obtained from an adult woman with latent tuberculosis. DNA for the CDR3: TGTGCCAGCAGCAGGGACAATGAGCAGTTCTTC. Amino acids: CASSRDNEQFF. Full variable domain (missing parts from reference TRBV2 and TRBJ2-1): EPEVTQTPSHQVTQMGQEVILRCVPISNHLYFYWYRQILGQKVEFLVSFYNNEISEKSEIFDDQFSVERPDGSNFTLKIRSTKLEDSAMYFCASSRDNEQFFGPGTRLTVL.